This T cell receptor beta chain was found in a study of T cell responses to AZD1222 COVID-19 vaccine. Whole-study results and caveats: Donors skewed white British and female; clonal diversity was possibly underestimated.

Germline V gives CDR1 KGHSH, CDR2 LQKENI. The CDR3 has 15 residues. Trimming took off 6 bases at V and 3 bases at J, with 14 bases between the two ends. On this clone itself: No antigen is known for it.

Data came from immunoSEQ multiplex PCR; TCRdb stores just in-frame clones and leaves some out. Of approximately 110,000 clones in the sample, about nine tenths were seen once. The sequence came from an adult in good health. The starting material was peripheral blood, obtained on day 0 of AZD1222 vaccination. The chain carries TRBV18 and TRBJ1-4; D is possibly TRBD1 (6 bases). CDR3 nucleotide sequence: TGTGCCAGCTCTCCCCCAGGGGTTCCTAATGAAAAACTGTTTTTT. Its translation is CASSPPGVPNEKLFF.